These T cell receptor beta chains were read from a single sample in a study of neoadjuvant nivolumab and ipilimumab in lung cancer. Assay used: immunoSEQ multiplex PCR; TCRdb lists only in-frame clones, some missing. The profile shows some 18,000 clones, 80% to 90% of them singletons. The material sequenced was peripheral blood, taken before neoadjuvant nivolumab, alone or with ipilimumab. Receptors originate from an adult with non-small cell lung cancer. Both conserved end residues are part of each CDR3. The D gene is left open where the match is weak. Part of the rows lack a size; the others show once, few, many or a class for expanded clones.

v_gene: TRBV30
j_gene: TRBJ1-3
abundance: .
len: 15
d_gene: .
CDR3aa: CAWRPRGRRGNTIYF
CDR3nt: TGTGCCTGGAGGCCCCGCGGGAGGAGAGGAAACACCATATATTTT

v_gene: TRBV28
j_gene: TRBJ1-5
abundance: few
len: 14
d_gene: TRBD1
CDR3aa: CASRPGGGSQPQHF
CDR3nt: TGTGCCAGCAGACCCGGAGGGGGCAGTCAGCCCCAGCATTTT

v_gene: TRBV5-1
j_gene: TRBJ1-1
abundance: .
len: 15
d_gene: .
CDR3aa: CASIPEDGMNTEAFF
CDR3nt: TGCGCCAGCATCCCAGAGGACGGTATGAACACTGAAGCTTTCTTT

v_gene: TRBV7-2
j_gene: TRBJ2-2
abundance: .
len: 15
d_gene: .
CDR3aa: CASSLMGGIAGELFF
CDR3nt: TGTGCCAGCAGCTTAATGGGGGGAATCGCCGGGGAGCTGTTTTTT

v_gene: TRBV7-2
j_gene: TRBJ2-7
abundance: .
len: 15
d_gene: TRBD2
CDR3aa: CASSNDRGGREEQYF
CDR3nt: TGTGCCAGCAGCAACGACCGGGGCGGGAGGGAAGAGCAGTACTTC

v_gene: TRBV2
j_gene: TRBJ2-2
abundance: .
len: 13
d_gene: .
CDR3aa: CASTPTGTGELFF
CDR3nt: TGTGCCAGCACCCCGACGGGCACCGGGGAGCTGTTTTTT

v_gene: TRBV1
j_gene: TRBJ2-2
abundance: .
len: 19
d_gene: .
CDR3aa: CTSSQASGLAGRRAGELFF
CDR3nt: TGCACCAGCAGCCAGGCTTCGGGACTAGCGGGGAGAAGGGCCGGGGAGCTGTTTTTT

v_gene: TRBV11-3
j_gene: TRBJ1-1
abundance: .
len: 15
d_gene: .
CDR3aa: CASSRDSEGNTEAFF
CDR3nt: TGTGCCAGCAGCCGGGACTCCGAGGGGAACACTGAAGCTTTCTTT

v_gene: TRBV30
j_gene: TRBJ1-1
abundance: .
len: 14
d_gene: TRBD1
CDR3aa: CAWSAGGWNTEAFF
CDR3nt: TGTGCCTGGAGTGCAGGGGGCTGGAACACTGAAGCTTTCTTT

v_gene: TRBV18
j_gene: TRBJ2-1
abundance: once
len: 16
d_gene: TRBD2
CDR3aa: CASSLAALAGDNEQFF
CDR3nt: TGTGCCAGCTCACTTGCTGCGCTAGCGGGAGACAATGAGCAGTTCTTC

v_gene: TRBV11-3
j_gene: TRBJ1-1
abundance: .
len: 15
d_gene: .
CDR3aa: CASSLVGVLGTEAFF
CDR3nt: TGTGCCAGCAGCTTAGTGGGGGTCCTGGGGACTGAAGCTTTCTTT

v_gene: TRBV11-2
j_gene: TRBJ2-1
abundance: .
len: 16
d_gene: TRBD1
CDR3aa: CASSFPPPQGAGEQFF
CDR3nt: TGTGCCAGCAGCTTCCCTCCACCCCAGGGGGCAGGTGAGCAGTTCTTC

v_gene: TRBV7-9
j_gene: TRBJ2-7
abundance: .
len: 13
d_gene: .
CDR3aa: CASSLQGPGEQYF
CDR3nt: TGTGCCAGCAGCTTACAGGGGCCCGGCGAGCAGTACTTC

v_gene: TRBV25-1
j_gene: TRBJ1-5
abundance: .
len: 14
d_gene: .
CDR3aa: CASSEALGNQPQHF
CDR3nt: TGTGCCAGCAGTGAAGCGTTAGGCAATCAGCCCCAGCATTTT

v_gene: TRBV7-6
j_gene: TRBJ1-1
abundance: .
len: 14
d_gene: .
CDR3aa: CASSRGNANTEAFF
CDR3nt: TGTGCCAGCAGCCGGGGTAACGCGAACACTGAAGCTTTCTTT

v_gene: TRBV11-2
j_gene: TRBJ2-1
abundance: .
len: 14
d_gene: TRBD2
CDR3aa: CASSQWREGNEQFF
CDR3nt: TGTGCCAGCAGCCAGTGGCGGGAGGGTAATGAGCAGTTCTTC

v_gene: TRBV6-1
j_gene: TRBJ2-1
abundance: .
len: 13
d_gene: .
CDR3aa: CASSEALRNEQFF
CDR3nt: TGTGCCAGCAGTGAGGCGTTACGCAATGAGCAGTTCTTC

v_gene: TRBV2
j_gene: TRBJ2-1
abundance: .
len: 13
d_gene: .
CDR3aa: CATSGTTAYEQFF
CDR3nt: TGTGCCACCTCCGGGACGACGGCCTATGAGCAGTTCTTC

v_gene: TRBV5-5
j_gene: TRBJ2-5
abundance: .
len: 15
d_gene: .
CDR3aa: CASSNRQAGSETQYF
CDR3nt: TGTGCCAGCAGCAATCGACAGGCAGGCTCCGAGACCCAGTACTTC

v_gene: TRBV29-1
j_gene: TRBJ2-7
abundance: .
len: 14
d_gene: .
CDR3aa: CSVVPQDGYYEQYF
CDR3nt: TGCAGCGTCGTCCCCCAGGACGGATATTACGAGCAGTACTTC

v_gene: TRBV5-6
j_gene: TRBJ2-3
abundance: .
len: 16
d_gene: TRBD1
CDR3aa: CASSLPRQGFTDTQYF
CDR3nt: TGTGCCAGCAGCCTACCGAGACAGGGTTTCACAGATACGCAGTATTTT

v_gene: TRBV28
j_gene: TRBJ2-7
abundance: .
len: 14
d_gene: .
CDR3aa: CASKPPRSPYEQYF
CDR3nt: TGTGCCAGCAAGCCCCCAAGGAGCCCCTACGAGCAGTACTTC

v_gene: TRBV6-5
j_gene: TRBJ2-1
abundance: .
len: 13
d_gene: .
CDR3aa: CASSYKSVNEQFF
CDR3nt: TGTGCCAGCAGTTACAAGTCGGTCAATGAGCAGTTCTTC

v_gene: TRBV5-6
j_gene: TRBJ2-7
abundance: .
len: 14
d_gene: TRBD2
CDR3aa: CASSLSGVTYEQYF
CDR3nt: TGTGCCAGCAGCCTTAGCGGGGTAACCTACGAGCAGTACTTC

v_gene: TRBV5-1
j_gene: TRBJ2-3
abundance: few
len: 14
d_gene: TRBD1
CDR3aa: CASSYRGQTDTQYF
CDR3nt: TGCGCCAGCAGCTACAGGGGGCAGACAGATACGCAGTATTTT

v_gene: TRBV7-9
j_gene: TRBJ1-2
abundance: .
len: 13
d_gene: .
CDR3aa: CASSYGQGMSYTF
CDR3nt: TGTGCCAGCAGCTACGGCCAGGGGATGAGCTACACCTTC

v_gene: TRBV19
j_gene: TRBJ2-1
abundance: .
len: 16
d_gene: TRBD2
CDR3aa: CASSIARTSGYNEQFF
CDR3nt: TGTGCCAGTAGTATAGCCAGGACTAGCGGATACAATGAGCAGTTCTTC

v_gene: TRBV7-9
j_gene: TRBJ2-4
abundance: .
len: 13
d_gene: .
CDR3aa: CASIAGDGYIQYF
CDR3nt: TGTGCCAGCATCGCAGGGGATGGATACATTCAGTACTTC

v_gene: TRBV6-5
j_gene: TRBJ2-3
abundance: .
len: 15
d_gene: .
CDR3aa: CASSYSGQNTDTQYF
CDR3nt: TGTGCCAGCAGTTACTCCGGGCAGAACACAGATACGCAGTATTTT

v_gene: TRBV7-9
j_gene: TRBJ2-2
abundance: once
len: 18
d_gene: TRBD1
CDR3aa: CASSSHDRTGGNTGELFF
CDR3nt: TGTGCCAGCAGCTCGCACGACCGTACAGGGGGAAACACCGGGGAGCTGTTTTTT

v_gene: TRBV19
j_gene: TRBJ2-7
abundance: .
len: 14
d_gene: TRBD2
CDR3aa: CASSAGTGGREQYF
CDR3nt: TGTGCCAGTAGTGCGGGGACGGGCGGGAGAGAGCAGTACTTC

v_gene: TRBV29-1
j_gene: TRBJ1-1
abundance: .
len: 13
d_gene: .
CDR3aa: CSVATGQNTEAFF
CDR3nt: TGCAGCGTAGCGACAGGACAGAACACTGAAGCTTTCTTT

v_gene: TRBV28
j_gene: TRBJ2-7
abundance: few
len: 11
d_gene: .
CDR3aa: CASSPRYEQYF
CDR3nt: TGTGCCAGCAGCCCAAGGTACGAGCAGTACTTC

v_gene: TRBV4-2
j_gene: TRBJ2-7
abundance: .
len: 18
d_gene: TRBD2
CDR3aa: CASSQDIVAGGALYEQYF
CDR3nt: TGTGCCAGCAGCCAAGATATAGTAGCGGGAGGGGCATTGTACGAGCAGTACTTC

v_gene: TRBV18
j_gene: TRBJ2-3
abundance: .
len: 18
d_gene: TRBD1
CDR3aa: CASSPFPGQGFPTDTQYF
CDR3nt: TGTGCCAGCTCACCTTTTCCGGGACAGGGGTTCCCGACAGATACGCAGTATTTT

v_gene: TRBV7-9
j_gene: TRBJ2-2
abundance: few
len: 14
d_gene: .
CDR3aa: CASSPQGNTGELFF
CDR3nt: TGTGCCAGCAGCCCGCAGGGAAACACCGGGGAGCTGTTTTTT